What follows describes a single TCR beta chain. Antigen unknown. Sequenced by immunoSEQ multiplex PCR; TCRdb stores in-frame clones only, minus some. The sample contains 100,000 to 150,000 clones, 90% to 95% of which appear only once. The record originates from a study of T cell responses to AZD1222 COVID-19 vaccine. The germline gives CDR1 SGHNT, CDR2 YYREEE (reference sequence). CDR3 size: 14 residues. The ends were cut back, 4 bases at V and 1 base at J, with 11 bases in the middle. Overall study results and limits: Scientists sampled the repertoires only once the peak T cell response had passed. Increases in Spike-specific TCR breadth and depth were seen after two AZD1222 doses.

This chain uses TRBV5-4 with TRBJ2-5, with D possibly called TRBD1 or TRBD2 (5 bases each). The material sequenced was peripheral blood, taken on day 0 of AZD1222 vaccination. The sequence was obtained from an adult in good health. The CDR3 DNA reads TGTGCCAGCAGCCCCGGGACCACCCAAGAGACCCAGTACTTC. Translated, it gives CASSPGTTQETQYF.